Described below is a single T cell receptor (beta chain) sequence and its context. Its matching antigen is unknown. This entry comes from a study of cytotoxic CD8 clonotypes in ibrutinib-treated CLL. Looking at the study overall: With a range of 6 to 36, the median treatment time before response samples were taken was eleven to twelve months. General study findings and limits: Clonotypes that were public were uncommon, and they contracted or stayed stable on treatment.

Sequencing was performed with immunoSEQ multiplex PCR; in TCRdb, only in-frame clones are kept and a portion is missing. The sample has about 160,000 clones; about 80% are singletons. Sequences were derived from PBMCs, sampled after 12 months of ibrutinib treatment. The receptor was isolated from a human donor with chronic lymphocytic leukemia.

The CDR3 DNA reads as TGTGCCAGCAGTTCCGAAGCGGGAGGCATTACCGGGGAGCTGTTTTTT. The encoded protein is CASSSEAGGITGELFF. The chain employs TRBV28 and TRBJ2-2, with TRBD2 identical over 9 bases. CDR3 size: 16 residues. The V gene's germline CDR1 is MDHEN and CDR2 SYDVKM. The V gene end was trimmed by 4 bases and the J gene end by 5 bases; junction bases not matched to a gene: 8.